This TCR beta chain was identified in a study of CD8 T cells in Susac syndrome. CDR1 is LNHDA, CDR2 SQIVND, per germline (reference sequence). This CDR3 is 14 amino acids long. V was pared by 6 bases and J by 0 bases, with 11 bases between. The authors sequenced TCR beta from blood CD8+ and CD4+ T cells. Controls were drawn from healthy donors and were matched for age and sex. Reverse transcription of about 0.5 to 1 ug RNA was performed with random hexamers. Amplification of TCR beta CDR3 spanned 54 Vbeta and 13 Jbeta via immunoSEQ multiplex PCR. TCRdb ran MiXCR on the immunoSEQ multiplex PCR reads and lists one entry per CDR3 protein. The repertoire holds 95,000 or so distinct CDR3 sequences, with over 85% as singletons.

The J gene is TRBJ1-1, the V gene TRBV19; no clear D gene. This clonotype was sampled from a human donor in good health. The sequencing sample was made of CD8+ T cells from PBMCs. This CDR3 is CASRRTVMNTEAFF. As DNA, the CDR3 is TGTGCCAGTAGGAGGACGGTTATGAACACTGAAGCTTTCTTT.